This passage covers 14 T cell receptor beta chains from one sample sequenced in a study of early T cells in non-severe SARS-CoV-2 infection (dated by TCRdb to the early 2020s). Library generation was performed with 5' RACE. Sequencing took place on a NextSeq 500. The raw public data were reprocessed by TCRdb itself: fastp quality trimming at Q25, MiXCR clonotype calling, in-frame beta chains only. Here each entry gathers all rows of one CDR3 protein and keeps the most common genes and DNA. The table for this sample lists around 84,000 distinct CDR3 sequences; about 12% of them were counted only once. The ten largest clonotypes hold approximately 2.4% of the sample. Specimen: whole blood. The source of these receptors is an adult who was a healthcare worker with PCR-confirmed SARS-CoV-2 infection or an uninfected control (not recorded which).

This clonotype has only a few counts. The gene calls are TRBV7-9 and TRBJ2-3; D perhaps matches TRBD2 (5 bases). This CDR3 has 14 residues. The V and J ends lost 1 base and 5 bases respectively, with 10 bases between them. Germline lookup yields CDR1 SEHNR and CDR2 FQNEAQ (reference sequence). Here the CDR3 reads CASSLVGAVDTQYF. Here the CDR3 DNA reads TGTGCCAGCAGCTTAGTGGGAGCAGTAGATACGCAGTATTTT. The entire variable domain, with the rest obtained from reference TRBV7-9 and TRBJ2-3, is as follows: DTGVSQNPRHKITKRGQNVTFRCDPISEHNRLYWYRQTLGQGPEFLTYFQNEAQLEKSRLLSDRFSAERPKGSFSTLEIQRTEQGDSAMYLCASSLVGAVDTQYFGPGTRLTVL.

This clonotype was seen at least ten times. This chain joins TRBV20-1 and TRBJ1-4; 7 nucleotides align to TRBD1. CDR3 length: 14 amino acids. Per germline, CDR1 DFQATT and CDR2 SNEGSKA (reference sequence). The junction had 9 bases not matched to a gene; V was cut back by 3 bases and J by 8 bases. CDR3 nucleotide sequence: TGCAGTGCTAGGGACACAGGGGCATCAGAAAAACTGTTTTTT. The encoded protein is CSARDTGASEKLFF.

This clonotype was counted many times. The chain joins TRBV24-1 to TRBJ2-1; 11 bases match TRBD1. The germline CDR1 and CDR2 sequences are KGHDR and SFDVKD. The CDR3 is 13 amino acids. V dropped 4 bases and J dropped 12; count of bases not matched to a gene: 4. The CDR3 is CATSEVDRGRQFF. The CDR3 DNA reads TGTGCCACCAGTGAAGTGGACAGGGGGCGGCAGTTCTTC.

The chain couples TRBV12-3 or TRBV12-4 to TRBJ2-3, with TRBD2 identical over 10 bases. The CDR3 covers 15 residues. The V segment lost 6 bases and the J segment 2 bases; nucleotides outside the gene matches: 5. DNA of the CDR3: TGTGCCAGCAGCCGACTAGCGGGTCTCACAGATACGCAGTATTTT. Its translation: CASSRLAGLTDTQYF.

The chain uses TRBV7-3 and TRBJ1-6; D is possibly TRBD1 (5 bases). Trimming removed 3 bases from V and 7 bases from J, with 10 bases in between. Germline V gives CDR1 SGHTA, CDR2 FQGTGA. This CDR3 spans 14 amino acids. CDR3 sequence: CASSLRGANSPLHF. CDR3 sequence (DNA): TGTGCCAGCAGCTTGCGAGGGGCGAATTCACCCCTCCACTTT.

This clonotype was seen a handful of times. J is TRBJ2-3 and V is TRBV30; a possible D gene is TRBD2 (5 bases). Trimming cost V 1 base and J 9 bases, with 14 bases left between them. The germline gives CDR1 GTSNPN, CDR2 SVGIG (reference sequence). The CDR3 is 13 amino acids. CDR3 sequence: CAWSGPRSGTQYF. The CDR3 coding sequence is TGTGCCTGGAGTGGACCCCGAAGCGGAACGCAGTATTTT.

This clonotype has ten or more counts. V usage is TRBV12-3 or TRBV12-4 and J usage is TRBJ1-4; tentative D call: TRBD1 (5 bases). Deletions cut 2 bases from V and 5 bases from J, with 9 bases between. The CDR3 has 14 amino acids. The CDR3 DNA sequence: TGTGCCAGCAGTTTACGTGCAGGGAATGAAAAACTGTTTTTT. Amino acid sequence: CASSLRAGNEKLFF.

This clonotype was observed a few times. This chain connects TRBV28 to TRBJ2-7; D gene ambiguous. Per germline, CDR1 MDHEN and CDR2 SYDVKM. The V gene lost 6 bases and the J gene lost 6 bases, with 9 bases spanning the gap. CDR3 length equals 11 residues. Here the CDR3 DNA reads TGTGCCAGCAGCAACACTCTCGAGCAGTACTTC. Translated: CASSNTLEQYF.

This clonotype occurred a few times. The gene calls are TRBV20-1 and TRBJ2-3; 8 positions match TRBD2. The CDR3 runs 14 residues. V was clipped by 0 bases and J by 7 bases; unmatched bases: 6. Germline loops: CDR1 DFQATT, CDR2 SNEGSKA (reference sequence). Here the CDR3 reads CSAREGSGIHTQYF. In nucleotides, the CDR3 is TGCAGTGCTAGAGAAGGTAGCGGGATTCATACGCAGTATTTT.

This clonotype was seen at least ten times. The rearrangement uses TRBV28 and TRBJ1-1; D call uncertain. The CDR3 loop spans 13 amino acids. Germline lookup yields CDR1 MDHEN and CDR2 SYDVKM. V was pared by 7 bases and J by 1 base, with 10 bases between. Here the CDR3 reads CASTRRPNTEAFF. Written as DNA, the CDR3 is TGTGCCAGCACCAGGCGGCCGAACACTGAAGCTTTCTTT.

This sequence joins TRBV7-9 and TRBJ1-2, with D perhaps matching TRBD1 (5 bases). V lost 5 bases to trimming and J lost 0 bases, with 13 bases between them. Germline CDR1 is SEHNR and CDR2 is FQNEAQ (reference sequence). The CDR3 has 15 residues. The DNA for the CDR3 is TGTGCCAGCAGCCCACCGACAGATACTAACTATGGCTACACCTTC. Translating gives CASSPPTDTNYGYTF. The full variable domain, rest sourced from reference TRBV7-9 and TRBJ1-2, is DTGVSQNPRHKITKRGQNVTFRCDPISEHNRLYWYRQTLGQGPEFLTYFQNEAQLEKSRLLSDRFSAERPKGSFSTLEIQRTEQGDSAMYLCASSPPTDTNYGYTFGSGTRLTVV.

This clonotype turned up a few times. The CDR3 spells CSVDPGQGHGNEQFF. The CDR3 DNA reads TGCAGCGTTGATCCGGGACAGGGTCATGGGAATGAGCAGTTCTTC. This chain links TRBV29-1 with TRBJ2-1, with 9 bases lining up with TRBD1. The CDR3 totals 15 residues. Trimming cost V 3 bases and J 7 bases; bases outside gene matches: 10. Germline CDR1 reads SQVTM; CDR2 reads ANQGSEA.

This clonotype was detected ten times or more. CDR3 in amino acids: CASSLIGTDANNYGYTF. CDR3 in DNA: TGTGCCAGCAGTTTAATCGGGACGGACGCTAATAACTATGGCTACACCTTC. The V gene is TRBV28, the J gene TRBJ1-2, with D maybe TRBD1 (5 bases). This CDR3 has 17 residues. Germline CDR1 and CDR2: MDHEN and SYDVKM. V was clipped by 2 bases and J by 1 base, with 17 bases between them.

A few counts support this clonotype. V usage is TRBV30 and J usage is TRBJ1-2, with D perhaps matching TRBD1 (5 bases). Germline V gives CDR1 GTSNPN, CDR2 SVGIG (reference sequence). The V end was cut by 1 base, the J end by 2 bases, with 11 bases between. The CDR3 length is 14 residues. The CDR3 nucleotides read TGTGCCTGGAGTGGGGGGAACTCGAACTATGGCTACACCTTC. It specifies CAWSGGNSNYGYTF.